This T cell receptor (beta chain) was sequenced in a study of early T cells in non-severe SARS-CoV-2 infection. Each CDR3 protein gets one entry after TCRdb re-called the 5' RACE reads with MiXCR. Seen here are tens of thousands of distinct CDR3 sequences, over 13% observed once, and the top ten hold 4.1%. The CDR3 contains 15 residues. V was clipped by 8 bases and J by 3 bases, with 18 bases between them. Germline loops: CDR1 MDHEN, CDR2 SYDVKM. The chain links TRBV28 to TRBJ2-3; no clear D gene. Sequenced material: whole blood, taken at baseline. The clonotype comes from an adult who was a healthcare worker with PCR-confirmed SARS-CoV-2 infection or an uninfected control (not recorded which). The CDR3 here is CASPPRGDPTDTQYF. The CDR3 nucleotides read TGTGCCAGCCCTCCGCGAGGTGATCCTACAGATACGCAGTATTTT. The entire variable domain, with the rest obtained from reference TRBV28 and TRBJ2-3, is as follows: DVKVTQSSRYLVKRTGEKVFLECVQDMDHENMFWYRQDPGLGLRLIYFSYDVKMKEKGDIPEGYSVSREKKERFSLILESASTNQTSMYLCASPPRGDPTDTQYFGPGTRLTVL.